The 10 T cell receptor beta chains listed next were all sequenced from one sample in a study of cytomegalovirus exposure and HLA in healthy donors. PCR employed 60 Vbeta and 13 Jbeta primers. Assay used: immunoSEQ multiplex PCR; TCRdb lists only in-frame clones, some missing. Of tens of thousands of clones in the sample, approximately 81% are singletons; the top ten hold roughly 1.1%. Input material: PBMCs. Receptors originate from a girl aged 2 to 9 in good health and CMV-seropositive.

The rearrangement uses TRBV6-5 and TRBJ1-3, with D possibly matching TRBD1 (5 bases). CDR3 length: 14 residues. Looked up from germline, CDR1 is MNHEY and CDR2 is SVGAGI. V shed 6 bases and J shed 3 bases, with 12 bases lying between them. This CDR3 reads CASSSTGFGNTIYF. Written as DNA, the CDR3 is TGTGCCAGCAGCTCCACAGGCTTTGGAAACACCATATATTTT.

The J gene is TRBJ2-3, the V gene TRBV5-1; possible D gene TRBD1, 5 bases. The CDR3 covers 15 residues. Germline CDR1 is SGHRS and CDR2 is YFSETQ. Between the trimmed V and J ends, which lost 2 bases and 0 bases, there was a span of 10 bases. In nucleotides, the CDR3 is TGCGCCAGCAGCTTTGACAGAACTAGCACAGATACGCAGTATTTT. Its translation is CASSFDRTSTDTQYF.

This chain links TRBV10-2 with TRBJ2-2; 11 bases align to TRBD2. V lost 6 bases to trimming and J lost 6 bases; unmatched junction nucleotides: 3. The CDR3 is made up of 14 amino acids. Germline V gene sequence: CDR1 WSHSY, CDR2 SAAADI. Here the CDR3 reads CASRGSGRAGELFF. As DNA, the CDR3 is TGCGCCAGCAGGGGTAGCGGGAGGGCCGGGGAGCTGTTTTTT.

As concerns this clone: One end of the junction does not line up with germline, which may come from a read error. This CDR3 reads CTSSHPGGLRSPEQFF. The CDR3 region has the DNA TGTACCAGCAGCCATCCAGGCGGACTGCGGAGCCCAGAGCAGTTCTTC. The V call is TRBV7-9, the J call TRBJ2-1; perhaps TRBD2 as D (5 bases). The germline V gene encodes CDR1 SEHNR and CDR2 FQNEAQ (reference sequence). The CDR3 runs 16 residues.

On this clone itself: This sample includes further DNA sequences coding for the same CDR3. This chain uses TRBV5-1 with TRBJ1-2, with 7 bases identical to TRBD1. Germline assignment: CDR1 SGHRS and CDR2 YFSETQ. V lost 3 bases and J lost 4; bases outside the gene matches: 3. The length of the CDR3 is 13 residues. The chain's CDR3 is CASSSGTVYGYTF. CDR3 bases: TGCGCCAGCAGCTCCGGGACAGTCTATGGCTACACCTTC.

The chain recombines TRBV9 with TRBJ2-3; 7 bases agree with TRBD1. Unmatched junction bases numbered 11, after V lost 5 bases and J lost 2 bases. This CDR3 spans 16 amino acids. Germline-derived CDR1 and CDR2 are SGDLS and YYNGEE. CDR3 in amino acids: CASSPWTGGYTDTQYF. In DNA form, the CDR3 reads TGTGCCAGCAGTCCATGGACAGGAGGCTACACAGATACGCAGTATTTT.

This clone has only a few counts. The J gene is TRBJ2-3, the V gene TRBV29-1; the D gene is possibly TRBD2 (5 bases). Deletions cut 0 bases from V and 2 bases from J, with 12 bases between. Germline V gives CDR1 SQVTM, CDR2 ANQGSEA. This CDR3 spans 15 amino acids. CDR3 sequence reads: CSVEDMKGATDTQYF. The CDR3 DNA reads as TGCAGCGTTGAAGATATGAAGGGAGCCACAGATACGCAGTATTTT.

The chain uses TRBV7-9 and TRBJ2-1; tentatively, D is TRBD2 (5 bases). Germline V gene sequence: CDR1 SEHNR, CDR2 FQNEAQ (reference sequence). This CDR3 has 16 amino acids. Trimming cost V 5 bases and J 10 bases, with 24 bases left between them. CDR3 DNA sequence: TGTGCCAGCAGCCATCCAGGCGGACTGCGGAGCCCAGAGCAGTTCTTC. This sequence encodes CASSHPGGLRSPEQFF. The full variable domain, rest sourced from reference TRBV7-9 and TRBJ2-1, is DTGVSQNPRHKITKRGQNVTFRCDPISEHNRLYWYRQTLGQGPEFLTYFQNEAQLEKSRLLSDRFSAERPKGSFSTLEIQRTEQGDSAMYLCASSHPGGLRSPEQFFGPGTRLTVL.

The chain joins TRBV7-2 to TRBJ2-1, with D uncertain. This CDR3 spans 14 amino acids. Germline CDR1 reads SGHTA; CDR2 reads FQGNSA. Trimming stripped 3 bases from V and 2 bases from J, with 8 bases between. The CDR3 is CASSFKIAYNEQFF. CDR3 nucleotides: TGTGCCAGCAGCTTTAAGATAGCCTACAATGAGCAGTTCTTC.

The CDR3 spells CASSFQGARTEAFF. For the CDR3, the DNA is TGTGCCAGCAGTTTTCAGGGGGCACGGACTGAAGCTTTCTTT. This rearrangement joins TRBV28 to TRBJ1-1, with 8 bases aligning to TRBD1. The ends lost 3 bases at V and 5 bases at J; junction bases unmatched: 5. The CDR3 runs 14 residues. Per germline, CDR1 MDHEN and CDR2 SYDVKM.